This T cell receptor (beta chain) was identified during a study of T cells in Graves' hyperthyroidism and ophthalmopathy. The CDR3 loop spans 14 amino acids. Germline V gene sequence: CDR1 MGHRA, CDR2 YSYEKL. Trimming took off 2 bases at V and 5 bases at J, with 13 bases between the two ends. This clonotype has only a few counts. Authors of the study amplified TCR beta CDR3 regions from RNA transcripts. The TCR CDR3 was amplified in a first-round RT-PCR using the HTBI primer set. TCRdb independently ran MiXCR on the multiplex PCR reads; one entry per CDR3 protein. This table holds 350,000 to 400,000 distinct CDR3 sequences, just under 15% found once.

This chain joins TRBV4-1 and TRBJ2-7; TRBD1 is a possible D gene (6 bases). This receptor was taken from a woman aged 25-40 years with Graves' hyperthyroidism. Sequenced sample: blood. CDR3 in amino acids: CASSQTGSSDEQYF. DNA for the CDR3: TGCGCCAGCAGCCAAACAGGGAGTAGCGACGAGCAGTACTTC.